This record looks at one TCR beta chain sequence and its context. Antigen unknown. This record comes from a study of cytomegalovirus exposure and HLA in healthy donors. Libraries were prepared by immunoSEQ multiplex PCR; TCRdb keeps only in-frame clonotypes and omits some of them. The sample has about 120,000 clones; about nine tenths are singletons. The CDR3 is 14 residues long. Germline values: CDR1 MNHEY, CDR2 SMNVEV (reference sequence). V trimming: 8 bases; J trimming: 2 bases; junction bases outside the gene matches: 6. Broader study findings: Reportedly, diagnosis of cytomegalovirus status by the classifier showed high specificity and sensitivity.

The sample comprised PBMCs. The chain carries TRBV27 and TRBJ2-3; the match to TRBD2 covers 8 bases. The receptor was derived from a man between 18 and 29 years old in good health and CMV-seronegative. CDR3 coding DNA: TGTGCCAGCTGTACTAGCGGATACACAGATACGCAGTATTTT. Translated: CASCTSGYTDTQYF.